A selection of T cell receptor beta chains follows, all from one sample in a study of beta chain features in type 1 diabetes. TCRdb's copy holds only in-frame clones and misses some; the assay was immunoSEQ multiplex PCR. The sample carries around 170,000 clones, roughly 10% recorded once. The sequencing input was central memory CD4+ T cells from blood. The receptor set was obtained from a woman between 25 and 40 years old with type 1 diabetes. The CDR3 runs from the conserved cysteine through the conserved F or W. D genes are given only for firm matches. The listing skips clone size in some rows; elsewhere it reads once, few, many or a size class.

j_call | d_call | v_call | clone_size | cdr3_aa | cdr3_nt
TRBJ1-6 | NA | TRBV7-2 | few | CASSLVRGDSPLHF | TGTGCCAGCAGCTTAGTTAGGGGTGATTCACCCCTCCACTTT
TRBJ1-5 | TRBD1 | TRBV29-1 | few | CSDVGQGEGQPQHF | TGCAGCGATGTAGGACAGGGAGAGGGGCAGCCCCAGCATTTT
TRBJ2-1 | TRBD2 | TRBV10-3 | few | CAISDFASGSFREQFF | TGTGCCATCAGTGATTTTGCCAGCGGGAGCTTTCGTGAGCAGTTCTTC
TRBJ1-1 | NA | TRBV29-1 | NA | CSVAQGTEAFF | TGCAGCGTAGCGCAGGGGACTGAAGCTTTCTTT
TRBJ2-3 | NA | TRBV18 | few | CASSPGVTDTQYF | TGTGCCAGCTCACCGGGAGTCACAGATACGCAGTATTTT
TRBJ1-3 | TRBD1 | TRBV2 | few | CASGGQSSGNTIYF | TGTGCCAGCGGGGGACAGTCGTCTGGAAACACCATATATTTT
TRBJ1-2 | NA | TRBV5-1 | NA | CASSLEVGRVGDGYTF | TGCGCCAGCAGCTTGGAAGTCGGCAGGGTAGGCGATGGCTACACCTTC
TRBJ2-3 | NA | TRBV6-5 | NA | CASRLRGYGTDTQYF | TGTGCCAGCAGGCTCCGGGGATATGGCACAGATACGCAGTATTTT
TRBJ2-7 | NA | TRBV14 | few | CASSQMGADEQYF | TGTGCCAGCAGCCAAATGGGGGCGGACGAGCAGTACTTC
TRBJ2-5 | NA | TRBV18 | NA | CASSPQGPETQYF | TGTGCCAGCTCACCACAGGGGCCAGAGACCCAGTACTTC
TRBJ2-3 | NA | TRBV7-3 | NA | CASSFSGTSSDTQYF | TGTGCCAGCAGCTTCAGCGGAACCTCGTCAGATACGCAGTATTTT
TRBJ2-7 | TRBD1 | TRBV6-1 | NA | CASSGIDRGLYEQYF | TGTGCCAGCAGTGGCATCGACAGGGGGCTATACGAGCAGTACTTC
TRBJ2-5 | NA | TRBV7-7 | NA | CASSFQVRETQYF | TGTGCTAGCAGCTTTCAAGTTAGAGAGACCCAGTACTTC
TRBJ2-7 | TRBD2 | TRBV6-6 | few | CASSSISSGRWNEQYF | TGTGCCAGCAGTTCCATCAGTAGCGGGAGGTGGAACGAGCAGTACTTC
TRBJ2-3 | TRBD2 | TRBV2 | NA | CAIVSGTLDTQYF | TGTGCCATCGTCAGCGGGACTTTAGATACGCAGTATTTT
TRBJ1-2 | NA | TRBV7-6 | NA | CASSAGRNYGYTF | TGTGCCAGCAGCGCGGGGCGTAACTATGGCTACACCTTC
TRBJ2-7 | TRBD2 | TRBV5-4 | NA | CASSEMLAGVDEQYF | TGTGCCAGCAGTGAGATGCTAGCGGGAGTAGACGAGCAGTACTTC
TRBJ2-1 | TRBD2 | TRBV6-5 | NA | CASSYSPAGDYNEQFF | TGTGCCAGCAGTTACTCTCCAGCGGGAGACTACAATGAGCAGTTCTTC
TRBJ2-1 | TRBD2 | TRBV18 | few | CASSPYSAGGNEQFF | TGTGCCAGCTCACCATATTCAGCGGGAGGGAATGAGCAGTTCTTC
TRBJ2-2 | NA | TRBV15 | NA | CATSRGANTGELFF | TGTGCCACCAGTCGGGGGGCTAACACCGGGGAGCTGTTTTTT
TRBJ2-5 | TRBD1 | TRBV7-3 | NA | CASSRGPGQWETQYF | TGTGCCAGCAGCCGAGGTCCGGGACAGTGGGAGACCCAGTACTTC
TRBJ1-5 | TRBD1 | TRBV10-3 | NA | CAISESDRDQPQHF | TGTGCCATCAGTGAGTCGGACAGGGATCAGCCCCAGCATTTT
TRBJ2-7 | TRBD1 | TRBV30 | few | CAWGQGASYEQYF | TGTGCCTGGGGACAGGGGGCTTCCTACGAGCAGTACTTC
TRBJ2-7 | TRBD1 | TRBV29-1 | NA | CSVDTAGTGYEQYF | TGCAGCGTTGATACCGCCGGGACAGGGTACGAGCAGTACTTC
TRBJ2-5 | NA | TRBV6-6 | NA | CASSYGTGMYQETQYF | TGTGCCAGCAGTTACGGCACAGGCATGTACCAAGAGACCCAGTACTTC
TRBJ2-4 | NA | TRBV30 | many | CAWSAVNIQYF | TGTGCCTGGAGTGCAGTAAACATTCAGTACTTC
TRBJ1-5 | TRBD1 | TRBV7-9 | few | CASREGQGDNQPQHF | TGTGCCAGCAGGGAAGGACAGGGAGACAATCAGCCCCAGCATTTT
TRBJ2-6 | NA | TRBV7-3 | few | CASSFGSTGANVLTF | TGTGCCAGCAGCTTTGGCAGTACTGGGGCCAACGTCCTGACTTTC
TRBJ1-1 | NA | TRBV7-9 | NA | CASTIGQVYRAFF | TGTGCCAGCACGATAGGTCAGGTTTATAGGGCTTTCTTT
TRBJ2-5 | NA | TRBV15 | NA | CATSPRAGAQETQYF | TGTGCCACCAGCCCGCGGGCCGGAGCCCAAGAGACCCAGTACTTC
TRBJ2-1 | TRBD2 | TRBV7-9 | NA | CASSGDRSGTYNEQFF | TGTGCCAGCAGCGGAGACCGTAGCGGGACCTACAATGAGCAGTTCTTC
TRBJ2-1 | TRBD2 | TRBV28 | few | CASSLRRSSGSGFDNEQFF | TGTGCCAGCAGTTTACGGCGGTCTAGCGGGAGCGGTTTCGACAATGAGCAGTTCTTC
TRBJ1-1 | NA | TRBV29-1 | few | CGAGGNTEAFF | TGCGGGGCGGGGGGCAACACTGAAGCTTTCTTT
TRBJ1-2 | TRBD1 | TRBV4-1 | many | CASSQGDSLSYGYTF | TGCGCCAGCAGCCAAGGGGACAGCCTATCCTATGGCTACACCTTC
TRBJ2-1 | TRBD2 | TRBV29-1 | NA | CSVGTSGVSSYNEQFF | TGCAGCGTAGGGACTAGCGGGGTTAGCTCCTACAATGAGCAGTTCTTC
TRBJ2-6 | NA | TRBV2 | few | CASSDGHSGANVLTF | TGTGCCAGCAGTGATGGCCACTCTGGGGCCAACGTCCTGACTTTC
TRBJ2-3 | NA | TRBV11-2 | few | CASSLDPDPTDTQYF | TGTGCCAGCAGCTTAGATCCAGATCCCACAGATACGCAGTATTTT
TRBJ2-2 | TRBD2 | TRBV30 | few | CAWSLAGASTGELFF | TGTGCCTGGTCTCTAGCGGGAGCGAGCACCGGGGAGCTGTTTTTT
TRBJ1-2 | NA | TRBV6-6 | few | CASIGGAYGYTF | TGTGCCAGCATTGGGGGCGCCTATGGCTACACCTTC
TRBJ2-3 | NA | TRBV7-9 | NA | CASSLAGLRTDTQYF | TGTGCCAGCAGCTTAGCTGGGCTCAGGACAGATACGCAGTATTTT
TRBJ2-2 | NA | TRBV7-3 | NA | CASRRQMNTGELFF | TGTGCCAGCAGACGACAGATGAACACCGGGGAGCTGTTTTTT
TRBJ1-2 | NA | TRBV6-5 | few | CASSYGSTDYGYTF | TGTGCCAGCAGTTACGGTTCCACGGACTATGGCTACACCTTC
TRBJ2-7 | NA | TRBV7-9 | many | CASSPETGHLNF | TGTGCCAGCAGTCCAGAAACGGGACACCTAAACTTC
TRBJ2-5 | TRBD1 | TRBV28 | NA | CASSLLGQGKETQYF | TGTGCCAGCAGTTTACTCGGACAGGGAAAGGAGACCCAGTACTTC
TRBJ2-1 | TRBD2 | TRBV19 | NA | CASRNGLAGNYGQFF | TGTGCCAGTAGAAACGGACTAGCGGGGAACTATGGGCAGTTCTTC
TRBJ2-2 | NA | TRBV6-6 | few | CASSRGTGELFF | TGTGCCAGCAGTCGGGGCACCGGGGAGCTGTTTTTT
TRBJ2-4 | TRBD2 | TRBV19 | NA | CASSIATSADKNIQYF | TGTGCCAGTAGTATAGCAACTAGCGCCGACAAAAACATTCAGTACTTC
TRBJ2-7 | NA | TRBV30 | few | CAWSDIARGFDF | TGTGCCTGGAGCGATATAGCAAGGGGATTCGACTTC
TRBJ2-1 | TRBD2 | TRBV9 | few | CASSPRLAGGNEQFF | TGTGCCAGCAGCCCCCGACTAGCGGGTGGTAATGAGCAGTTCTTC
TRBJ1-4 | NA | TRBV5-6 | few | CASRMGGDNEKLFF | TGTGCCAGCAGAATGGGGGGAGATAATGAAAAACTGTTTTTT
TRBJ1-1 | NA | TRBV1 | NA | CTSSPPKSSSNTEAFF | TGCACCAGCAGCCCGCCCAAGTCGAGCTCGAACACTGAAGCTTTCTTT
TRBJ1-1 | TRBD1 | TRBV9 | few | CASSAIRDRSTEAFF | TGTGCCAGCAGCGCGATCCGGGACAGATCCACTGAAGCTTTCTTT
TRBJ1-1 | TRBD1 | TRBV6-1 | NA | CASSIGTVNTEAFF | TGTGCCAGCAGTATTGGGACAGTTAACACTGAAGCTTTCTTT